This TCR beta chain is drawn from a study of cytomegalovirus exposure and HLA in healthy donors. V lost 0 bases to trimming and J lost 1 base, with 6 bases between them. Per the germline V gene, CDR1 is LNHNV and CDR2 is YYDKDF (reference sequence). The CDR3 length is 14 residues. General observations from the study: A later analysis appeared to link common viral pathogens to several of the most significant clusters. For cytomegalovirus status, the classifier reportedly gave diagnoses with high specificity and sensitivity. The investigators catalogued about 170 TCR beta chains as cytomegalovirus-associated.

In regard to this clone: Its target is not known.

The PCR contained 60 Vbeta and 13 Jbeta primers. Original processing methods: Later reanalysis found approximately 80 million unique TCR beta chains, 10 million to 12 million of them shared. Method: immunoSEQ multiplex PCR; TCRdb's copy keeps in-frame clones and lacks some. V, J and clone size are those of that table, while D and trimming were read from the DNA. Of about 120,000 clones listed, approximately 80% are singletons. V is TRBV15 and J is TRBJ1-1; a weak D match, TRBD1 (5 bases). The sample taken for sequencing was PBMCs. The TCR was taken from a female donor in good health and CMV-seropositive. The CDR3 DNA sequence: TGTGCCACCAGCAGAGAAGACAGGAACACTGAAGCTTTCTTT. It codes for CATSREDRNTEAFF.